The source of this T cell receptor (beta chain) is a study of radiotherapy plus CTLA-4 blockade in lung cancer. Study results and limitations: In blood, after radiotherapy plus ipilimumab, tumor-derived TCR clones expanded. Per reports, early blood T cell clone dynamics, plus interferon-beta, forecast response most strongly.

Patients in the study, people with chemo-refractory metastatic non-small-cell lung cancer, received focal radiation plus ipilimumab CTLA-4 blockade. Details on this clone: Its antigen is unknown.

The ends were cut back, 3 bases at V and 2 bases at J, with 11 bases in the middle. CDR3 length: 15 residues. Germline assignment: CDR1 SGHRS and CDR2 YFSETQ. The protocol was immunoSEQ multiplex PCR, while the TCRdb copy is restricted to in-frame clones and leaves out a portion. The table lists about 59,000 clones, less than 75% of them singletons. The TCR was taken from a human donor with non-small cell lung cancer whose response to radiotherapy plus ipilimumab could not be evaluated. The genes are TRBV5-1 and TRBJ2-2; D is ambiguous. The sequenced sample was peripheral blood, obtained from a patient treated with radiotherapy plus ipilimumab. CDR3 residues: CASSSGRPNTGELFF. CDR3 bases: TGCGCCAGCAGCTCAGGCAGACCAAACACCGGGGAGCTGTTTTTT.